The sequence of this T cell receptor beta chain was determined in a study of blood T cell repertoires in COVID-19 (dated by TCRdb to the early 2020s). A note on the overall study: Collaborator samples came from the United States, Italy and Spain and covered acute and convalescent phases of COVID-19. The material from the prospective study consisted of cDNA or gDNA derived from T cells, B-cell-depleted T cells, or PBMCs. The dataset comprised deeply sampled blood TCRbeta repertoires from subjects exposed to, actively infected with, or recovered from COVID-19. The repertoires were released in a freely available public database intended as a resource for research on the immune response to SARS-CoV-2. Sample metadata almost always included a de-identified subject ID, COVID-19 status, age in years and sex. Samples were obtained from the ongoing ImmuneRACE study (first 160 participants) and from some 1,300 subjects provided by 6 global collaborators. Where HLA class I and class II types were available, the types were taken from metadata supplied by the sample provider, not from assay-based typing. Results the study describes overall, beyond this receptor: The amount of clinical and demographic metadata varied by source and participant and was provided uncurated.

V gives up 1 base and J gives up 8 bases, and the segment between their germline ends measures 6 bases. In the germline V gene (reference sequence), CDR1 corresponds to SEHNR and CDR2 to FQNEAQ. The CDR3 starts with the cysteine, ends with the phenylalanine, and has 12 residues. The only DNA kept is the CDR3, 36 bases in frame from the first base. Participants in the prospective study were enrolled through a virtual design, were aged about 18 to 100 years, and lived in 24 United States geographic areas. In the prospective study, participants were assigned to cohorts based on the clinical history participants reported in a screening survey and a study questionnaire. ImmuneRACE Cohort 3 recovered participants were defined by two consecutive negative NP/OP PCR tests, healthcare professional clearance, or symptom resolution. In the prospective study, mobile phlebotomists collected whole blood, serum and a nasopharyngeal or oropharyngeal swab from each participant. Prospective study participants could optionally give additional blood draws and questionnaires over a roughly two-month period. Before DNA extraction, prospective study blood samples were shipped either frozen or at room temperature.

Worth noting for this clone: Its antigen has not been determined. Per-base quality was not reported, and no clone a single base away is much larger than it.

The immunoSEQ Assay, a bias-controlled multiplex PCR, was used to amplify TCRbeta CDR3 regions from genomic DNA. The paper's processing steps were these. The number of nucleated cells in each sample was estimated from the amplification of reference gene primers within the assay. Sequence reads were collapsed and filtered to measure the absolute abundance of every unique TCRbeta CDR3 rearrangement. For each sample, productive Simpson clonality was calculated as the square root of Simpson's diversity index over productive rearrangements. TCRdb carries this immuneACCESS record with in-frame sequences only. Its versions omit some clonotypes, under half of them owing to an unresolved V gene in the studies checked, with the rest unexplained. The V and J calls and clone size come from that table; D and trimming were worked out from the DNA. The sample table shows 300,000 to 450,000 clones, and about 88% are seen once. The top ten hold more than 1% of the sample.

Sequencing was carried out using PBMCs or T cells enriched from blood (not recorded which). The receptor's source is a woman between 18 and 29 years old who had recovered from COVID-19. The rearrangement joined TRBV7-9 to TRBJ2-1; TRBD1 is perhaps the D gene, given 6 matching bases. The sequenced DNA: TGTGCCAGCAGCTTAGAGGGGGATGAGCAGTTCTTC. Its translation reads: CASSLEGDEQFF.